One TCR beta chain is described in this entry. Its antigen remains unidentified. This sample is drawn from a study of cytomegalovirus exposure and HLA in healthy donors. General observations from the study: A later analysis linked about 17,000 TCR beta sequences to HLA alleles at 0.05 false discovery rate. Rare sequences made up most TCRs, while some public TCRs were found in many donors.

J lost 10 bases, V lost 4 bases, and 13 bases had no gene match. CDR3 length: 16 amino acids. Germline V CDR1 and CDR2: SGHNT, YYREEE (reference sequence). PCR primers comprised 60 Vbeta and 13 Jbeta primers. TCRdb keeps only in-frame clones here, not all; method: immunoSEQ multiplex PCR. The data show about 98,000 clones, with roughly two thirds seen just once and roughly 2.5% held by the top ten. The clonotype originates from a man aged 50 to 60 in good health and CMV-seronegative. The rearrangement links TRBV5-4 to TRBJ2-1; 11 nucleotides agree with TRBD2. Sequencing used PBMCs. The CDR3 region is CASSGGSGRVAGEQFF. The CDR3 DNA follows: TGTGCCAGCAGCGGAGGTAGCGGGAGGGTCGCAGGAGAGCAGTTCTTC.